A single sample is the source of the 30 T cell receptor beta chains below, sequenced in a study of tumor and adjacent non-tumor tissue in lung cancer. The library came from three nested PCR rounds adapted from ARM-PCR protocols. TCRdb recomputed calls from the multiplex PCR reads with MiXCR, one row per CDR3 protein. The sample has 120,000 or so distinct CDR3 sequences, about 66% seen once; the top ten hold roughly 13%. RNA was extracted from bulk tissue without any cell sorting. Sequencing was done on a sample of lung tumor tissue. The receptor source for this set is a man aged 25-40 years with non-small cell lung cancer.

The chain links TRBV20-1 to TRBJ2-3, with 7 bases identical to TRBD2. Germline CDR1 DFQATT, CDR2 SNEGSKA (reference sequence). CDR3 length: 14 residues. V lost 6 bases, J lost 2 bases, and 8 bases stayed unmatched. The CDR3 region has the DNA TGCAGTGCGGGGGGGTCCCTAAACACAGATACGCAGTATTTT. Translating gives CSAGGSLNTDTQYF.

Comment on this clonotype: The junction does not match germline at one end; this may be a read error. CDR3: CANSLESGETEAFF. The CDR3 bases are TGTGCCAACAGCTTAGAATCAGGAGAAACTGAAGCGTTCTTT. The gene calls are TRBV11-2 and TRBJ1-1, with D uncertain. This CDR3 contains 14 residues. Germline-derived CDR1 and CDR2 are SGHAT and FQNNGV.

This clonotype was counted ten times or more. This chain uses TRBV5-6 with TRBJ2-1; TRBD2 aligns across 9 bases. The CDR3 is made up of 15 amino acids. The V and J ends lost 4 bases and 8 bases, in that order; junction bases with no gene match: 10. CDR1 is SGHDT and CDR2 is YYEEEE in the germline V gene. CDR3 coding DNA: TGTGCCAGCAGCCAGACGGGCGGGAGGGCCGATGAGCAGTTCTTC. Amino acid sequence: CASSQTGGRADEQFF.

With respect to this clonotype: No conserved phenylalanine or tryptophan ends this CDR3, so it is likely a read error. The chain uses TRBV5-6 and TRBJ2-7; D may be TRBD1 (7 bases). Germline lookup yields CDR1 SGHDT and CDR2 YYEEEE. This CDR3 is built from 12 residues. The CDR3 DNA reads TGTGCTAGCAGCCAGGGGGGCCACGAGCAGTACTTA. The encoded protein is CASSQGGHEQYL.

Note on this clonotype: Since a much larger clone is just one base distant, this may be a read error. The rearrangement links TRBV29-1 to TRBJ1-4; D remains ambiguous. This CDR3 contains 14 residues. CDR1 is SQVTM, CDR2 ANQGSEA, per germline. Trimming removed 2 bases at V and 5 bases at J, with 12 bases between. CDR3 in amino acids: CSVERYGANEKLFF. CDR3 DNA: TGCAGCGTTGAAAGATATGGCGCGAATGAAAAACTGTTTTTT.

In its sample, this clonotype was seen many times. The V and J genes are TRBV24-1 and TRBJ2-1; TRBD1 aligns across 7 bases. This CDR3 has 15 amino acids. J gave up 7 bases and V 1 base, and 6 bases lay outside the gene matches. Germline CDR1 and CDR2: KGHDR and SFDVKD. Written as DNA, the CDR3 is TGTGCCACCAGTGATTTCAGGGGGTCTTTGAATGAGCAGTTCTTC. This sequence encodes CATSDFRGSLNEQFF.

This rearrangement joins TRBV11-3 to TRBJ2-5; no firm D call. Trimming pared 0 bases from V and 1 base from J, leaving 9 bases between. The CDR3 sequence is 15 residues long. Germline values: CDR1 SGHNT, CDR2 YENEEA. CDR3: CASSLEGRIQETQYF. In DNA form, the CDR3 reads TGTGCCAGCAGCTTAGAAGGGCGGATCCAAGAGACCCAGTACTTC.

This clonotype was recorded many times. The rearrangement uses TRBV14 and TRBJ2-3; D is possibly TRBD1 or TRBD2 (5 bases each). The CDR3 consists of 14 residues. V was trimmed by 0 bases and J by 5 bases, leaving 9 bases between them. The germline CDR1 and CDR2 sequences are SGHDN and FVKESK. The CDR3 DNA sequence: TGTGCCAGCAGCCAAGAAGGGACCGTAGATACGCAGTATTTT. Its translation is CASSQEGTVDTQYF.

A remark on this clonotype: A single base separates this from a much larger clone, so it may be a read error. This chain connects TRBV6-2 or TRBV6-3 to TRBJ1-5; D remains unclear. Germline V gene sequence: CDR1 MNHEY, CDR2 SVGEGT. This CDR3 is built from 14 residues. As DNA, the CDR3 is TGTGCCAGCAGTTACTCGGCCCGAAATCAGCCCCACCATTTT. Amino acids: CASSYSARNQPHHF.

As regards this clonotype: A read error may produce the germline difference seen at one junction end. The chain couples TRBV6-5 to TRBJ1-6; maybe TRBD1 (6 bases). The CDR3 runs 13 residues. CDR1 is MNHEY, CDR2 SVGAGI, per germline. The CDR3 loop reads CASSQGSGSPLLF. The CDR3 region has the DNA TGTGCCAGCAGTCAGGGGTCGGGCTCACCCCTCCTCTTT.

This clonotype was counted a single time. The J gene is TRBJ2-6, the V gene TRBV24-1; D call uncertain. The V gene's germline CDR1 is KGHDR and CDR2 SFDVKD. The CDR3 is 17 amino acids. Trimming shortened V by 0 bases and J by 8 bases, and 16 bases separated the two germline ends. The CDR3 reads CATSDLSSSSVPNVLTF. The CDR3, as DNA: TGTGCCACCAGTGATTTGTCATCCAGCTCTGTGCCCAACGTCCTGACTTTC.

The DNA for the CDR3 is TGTGTCAGTAGTTCGGAACAGGGCCTCGCTGATACGCAGTATTTT. Translation: CVSSSEQGLADTQYF. This sequence joins TRBV11-1 and TRBJ2-3; possibly TRBD1 for D (6 bases). There are 15 residues in the CDR3. The germline gives CDR1 SGHAT, CDR2 FQDESV (reference sequence).

As to this clonotype: The germline gene is not matched at one end of the junction; a read error may be the cause. The chain couples TRBV10-3 to TRBJ2-3; D gene ambiguous. Germline V gene sequence: CDR1 ENHRY, CDR2 SYGVKD. The CDR3 has 17 residues. The CDR3 protein is CVISELRRRASTDTQYF. The CDR3 region has the DNA TGTGTCATCAGTGAGTTGAGAAGAAGGGCTAGCACAGATACGCAGTATTTT.

The CDR3 loop is CASNPIVRSPTEAFF. The CDR3 DNA sequence: TGCGCCAGTAACCCCATTGTACGGTCGCCCACTGAAGCTTTCTTT. The chain links TRBV4-3 to TRBJ1-1; unclear D gene. Between the trimmed V and J ends, which lost 9 bases and 4 bases, there was a span of 21 bases. This CDR3 region has 15 residues. Germline CDR1 and CDR2: LGHNA and YSLEER.

This clonotype has just a few counts. The conserved phenylalanine or tryptophan normally closing the CDR3 is absent here, so this likely arose from a read error. The chain couples TRBV29-1 to TRBJ1-2; the D is unclear. Germline CDR1 and CDR2: SQVTM and ANQGSEA. The CDR3 is 14 amino acids. Trimming took off 0 bases at V and 0 bases at J, with 8 bases between the two ends. This CDR3 is CSVEEAGANYGYTS. In DNA form, the CDR3 reads TGCAGCGTTGAAGAGGCAGGAGCTAACTATGGCTACACCTCC.

The V and J genes are TRBV5-1 and TRBJ2-7; 7 nucleotides align to TRBD1. CDR3 length equals 12 residues. Losses at the gene ends were 1 base for V and 5 bases for J; bases not matched to a gene: 0. In germline, CDR1 is SGHRS, CDR2 YFSETQ. The CDR3 DNA reads TGCGCCAGCAGCTTGACAGGGGACGAGCAGTACTTC. Translation: CASSLTGDEQYF.

Regarding this clonotype: A much larger clone differs from this one at a single base, so this may be a read error. The chain combines TRBV20-1 with TRBJ2-5, with 8 bases fitting TRBD1. The CDR3 extends over 14 amino acids. With 6 bases clipped from V and 4 bases from J, the junction kept 10 bases outside the gene matches. The germline V gene has CDR1 DFQATT and CDR2 SNEGSKA (reference sequence). The CDR3 protein is CSAPNRGNLETQYF. CDR3 nucleotide sequence: TGCAGTGCGCCAAACAGGGGGAATTTAGAGACCCAGTACTTC.

Comment on this clonotype: Since the CDR3 does not end with the conserved phenylalanine or tryptophan, this likely comes from a read error. This chain links TRBV11-1 with TRBJ2-4; D unclear. Trimming stripped 7 bases from V and 2 bases from J, with 18 bases between. CDR1 SGHAT and CDR2 FQDESV come from the germline V gene (reference sequence). The CDR3 sequence is 16 residues long. CDR3 coding DNA: TGTGCCAGCACCGACTCAGGCAGGACGACCAAAAACATTCAGTACATC. It specifies CASTDSGRTTKNIQYI.

The sample holds many counts of this clonotype. This chain links TRBV29-1 with TRBJ2-5, with unresolved D. Per germline, CDR1 SQVTM and CDR2 ANQGSEA. Between the trimmed V and J ends, which lost 3 bases and 3 bases, there was a span of 8 bases. This CDR3 spans 12 amino acids. The CDR3 nucleotides are TGCAGCGTTGATGCGTTGGAAGAGACCCAGTACTTC. The encoded protein is CSVDALEETQYF.

The V call is TRBV2, the J call TRBJ1-5; no clear D. Trimming removed 3 bases at V and 1 base at J, with 4 bases between. This CDR3 is built from 13 residues. Germline assignment: CDR1 SNHLY and CDR2 FYNNEI. The DNA for the CDR3 is TGTGCCAGCAGTGAGAGGAGCAATCAGCCCCAGCATTTT. Its translation: CASSERSNQPQHF.

This clonotype came up a few times. The rearrangement joins TRBV6-6 to TRBJ1-5; 9 bases match TRBD1. V lost 9 bases to trimming and J lost 3 bases; unmatched junction nucleotides: 18. This CDR3 spans 18 amino acids. Germline loops: CDR1 MNHNY, CDR2 SVGAGI (reference sequence). CDR3 coding DNA: TGTGCCAGTAGCGCCGGGACAGGGACTTATTATAACAATCAGCCCCAGCATTTT. Translation gives CASSAGTGTYYNNQPQHF.

Concerning this clonotype itself: With a much larger clone just one base away, this may be a read error. The gene calls are TRBV12-3 or TRBV12-4 and TRBJ1-2; D not resolved. This CDR3 is 13 amino acids long. CDR3 nucleotide sequence: TGTGCCAGCAGTCCAGACATAGGCTATGACTACACCTTC. It translates to CASSPDIGYDYTF.

Points on this clonotype: Just one base apart from a much larger clone, this may be a read error. The chain links TRBV20-1 to TRBJ1-5; 9 bases are shared with TRBD1. The V gene's germline CDR1 is DFQATT and CDR2 SNEGSKA (reference sequence). The CDR3 covers 16 residues. With 6 bases clipped from V and 3 bases from J, the junction kept 12 bases outside the gene matches. CDR3 in DNA: TGCAGTGCCTCCGGGACAGGGCTATATAACAATCAGCCCCAGCATTTT. Its translation is CSASGTGLYNNQPQHF.

As for this clonotype: Here the CDR3 omits its conserved ending phenylalanine or tryptophan, so a read error is the likely source. This chain joins TRBV20-1 and TRBJ2-7, with a tentative D call TRBD1 (6 bases). The ends were cut back, 6 bases at V and 0 bases at J, with 12 bases in the middle. The germline V gene has CDR1 DFQATT and CDR2 SNEGSKA (reference sequence). The CDR3 covers 13 residues. In DNA form, the CDR3 reads TGCAGTGCCACCGGGACACTCTCCTACGAGCAGTACATC. It codes for CSATGTLSYEQYI.

With respect to this clonotype: The junction differs from germline at one of its ends, possibly a read error. V gene TRBV5-4 combines with J gene TRBJ2-3, with a tentative D call TRBD2 (5 bases). In germline, CDR1 is SGHNT, CDR2 YYREEE (reference sequence). CDR3 length: 15 residues. CDR3 residues: CASRLASWSTDMQYF. Written as DNA, the CDR3 is TGTGCCAGCAGGTTAGCTAGCTGGAGCACAGATATGCAGTATTTT.

Turning to this clonotype: A much larger clone differs by one base, so this may be a read error. The rearrangement uses TRBV4-2 and TRBJ2-7, with D perhaps matching TRBD1 (6 bases). Looked up from germline, CDR1 is LGHNA and CDR2 is YNFKEQ. The CDR3 covers 13 residues. Deletions cut 8 bases from V and 3 bases from J, with 14 bases between. The DNA for the CDR3 is TGTGCCAGCGGCCCTGGGGGCCTCTACGAGCAGTACTTC. The encoded protein is CASGPGGLYEQYF.

This clonotype has just a few counts. V gene TRBV19 combines with J gene TRBJ1-1; a possible D gene is TRBD1 (6 bases). The CDR3 has 14 amino acids. Per germline, CDR1 LNHDA and CDR2 SQIVND (reference sequence). The V end lost 11 bases, the J end lost 3 bases, and 19 bases lay between the germline ends. The CDR3 bases are TGTGCCCGAGTGAGAGGGGCAGGGGACACTGAAGCTTTCTTT. Translating it yields CARVRGAGDTEAFF. The full variable domain, completed using reference TRBV19 and TRBJ1-1, is DGGITQSPKYLFRKEGQNVTLSCEQNLNHDAMYWYRQDPGQGLRLIYYSQIVNDFQKGDIAEGYSVSREKKESFPLTVTSAQKNPTAFYLCARVRGAGDTEAFFGQGTRLTVV.

For this clonotype: A much larger clone lies one base from this, so it may be a read error. The chain has TRBV20-1 and TRBJ2-1; a possible D gene is TRBD2 (6 bases). The germline V and J ends were trimmed by 4 bases and 8 bases, with 18 bases remaining between them. The CDR3 runs to 14 residues. Germline V gives CDR1 DFQATT, CDR2 SNEGSKA (reference sequence). The CDR3 is CSAKAVGGYDEQFF. As DNA, the CDR3 is TGCAGTGCTAAGGCTGTAGGAGGGTACGATGAGCAGTTCTTC.

This clonotype was counted a few times. The chain couples TRBV11-3 to TRBJ2-5, with TRBD1 as a possible D gene (7 bases). There are 15 residues in the CDR3. The germline V gene encodes CDR1 SGHNT and CDR2 YENEEA. The V end lost 6 bases, the J end lost 4 bases, and 18 bases lay between the germline ends. The CDR3 sequence: CASRLTTGTGETQYF. DNA for the CDR3: TGTGCCAGCAGGCTAACGACAGGGACTGGAGAGACCCAGTACTTC.

Comment on this clonotype: At one end, the junction sequence differs from germline, possibly due to a read error. The rearrangement uses TRBV28 and TRBJ2-7; a possible D gene is TRBD1 (5 bases). Germline V gene data show CDR1 as MDHEN and CDR2 as SYDVKM. The CDR3 sequence is 15 residues long. The CDR3 sequence is CASSGVDSSIYEEYF. The CDR3, as DNA: TGTGCCAGCAGTGGGGTAGACAGCTCCATCTACGAGGAGTACTTC.